This T cell receptor (beta chain) was sequenced during a study of T cell responses to AZD1222 COVID-19 vaccine. Notes on the study in general: Just a handful of AZD1222 recipients were seropositive at baseline. Vaccine-associated CD4 TCRs spanned spike, dominant at 160-218 and 743-854.

As to this clone: The antigen is unknown.

The data were produced by immunoSEQ multiplex PCR, yet TCRdb's version contains in-frame clones alone and is incomplete. The sample has more than 150,000 clones; around 93% are singletons. V lost 0 bases and J 2 bases, leaving 10 bases between the germline ends. The germline V gene encodes CDR1 ENHRY and CDR2 SYGVKD. The CDR3 sequence is 15 residues long. Sequenced here: peripheral blood, sampled on day 0 of AZD1222 vaccination. The origin of this receptor is an adult in good health. The chain recombines TRBV10-3 with TRBJ1-2; D is unclear. The DNA of the CDR3 is TGTGCCATCAGTGAGTCGTATAACGCCAACTATGGCTACACCTTC. Amino acids: CAISESYNANYGYTF.